This T cell receptor beta chain was captured in a study of cytomegalovirus exposure and HLA in healthy donors. General observations from the study: Excluded were some V segments that proved indistinguishable, including TRBV6-2 and TRBV6-3. Association with HLA alleles at 0.05 false discovery rate was found for 15,000 or so TCR beta sequences in a later analysis. Beyond CMV serostatus, there was no information to go on about immune exposure.

The junction had 6 bases not matched to a gene; V was cut back by 7 bases and J by 3 bases. This CDR3 is built from 14 residues. Per germline, CDR1 LNHDA and CDR2 SQIVND (reference sequence). PCR used 60 Vbeta primers and 13 Jbeta primers. Original processing methods: In a later analysis, around 10 million of 60 million to 80 million unique beta chains occurred in at least two donors. Method: immunoSEQ multiplex PCR; TCRdb's copy keeps in-frame clones and lacks some. V, J and clone size reflect that table, while D and trimming were determined from the DNA. The table has 90,000 to 120,000 clones, around two thirds seen once; the top ten hold roughly 2.5%. About this clone itself: Antigen specificity is unknown.

Sequenced material: PBMCs. The source of this sequence is a man aged 50 to 60 in good health and CMV-seropositive. The rearrangement joins TRBV19 to TRBJ2-7; 10 nucleotides match TRBD1. The CDR3 is CASTSRDRGYEQYF. CDR3 DNA: TGTGCCAGTACTTCGCGGGACAGGGGCTACGAGCAGTACTTC.